This TCR beta chain was documented in a study of shared clonotypes between healthy human individuals. At deep level, the assay was performed. Clones were sequenced by immunoSEQ multiplex PCR, and TCRdb holds only the in-frame ones, with some missing. The sample shows some 660,000 clones, 55% to 85% of them seen only once. Germline V lookup: CDR1 SGHRS, CDR2 YFSETQ. The CDR3 spans 15 residues. V gave up 2 bases and J gave up 0 bases; unmatched junction bases: 2. The sequence derives from a woman in her twenties or thirties in good health. V and J are TRBV5-1 and TRBJ2-1, with 7 bases fitting TRBD1. What was sequenced was memory CD4+ T cells sorted from blood. Indicated subset: CD45RA-negative fraction. The CDR3 DNA reads as TGCGCCAGCAGCTTCGGGGACAGCTCCTACAATGAGCAGTTCTTC. It encodes CASSFGDSSYNEQFF.